These 18 T cell receptor beta chains originate from one sample sequenced in a study of blood T cell repertoires in COVID-19. TCRdb's copy holds only in-frame clones and misses some; the assay was immunoSEQ multiplex PCR. The sample carries some 95,000 clones, around three quarters recorded once. Source material: peripheral blood. The receptors come from a man aged 50 to 60 who had recovered from COVID-19.

This clone appeared once. V is TRBV6-5 and J is TRBJ2-7, with D tentatively TRBD1 (5 bases). Between the trimmed V and J ends, which lost 6 bases and 0 bases, there was a span of 15 bases. The V gene's germline CDR1 is MNHEY and CDR2 SVGAGI. CDR3 length: 15 residues. DNA for the CDR3: TGTGCCAGCAGGCGAGACAGACAGAGCTCCTACGAGCAGTACTTC. Protein: CASRRDRQSSYEQYF.

This chain connects TRBV25-1 to TRBJ2-7; D remains unclear. With 6 bases removed from V and 2 bases from J, the gap between germline ends came to 8 bases. This CDR3 region has 12 residues. Germline V gives CDR1 MGHDK, CDR2 SYGVNS. The CDR3 protein is CASSASTYEQYF. Here the CDR3 DNA reads TGTGCCAGCAGCGCTAGTACCTACGAGCAGTACTTC.

The gene calls are TRBV2 and TRBJ2-2, with D tentatively TRBD2 (5 bases). The CDR3 has 15 residues. V shed 3 bases and J shed 5 bases, with 13 bases lying between them. Looked up from germline, CDR1 is SNHLY and CDR2 is FYNNEI. The CDR3 coding sequence is TGTGCCAGCAGTGAGAGTCCGGGGTGGACCGGGGAGCTGTTTTTT. This sequence encodes CASSESPGWTGELFF.

This sequence joins TRBV5-1 and TRBJ1-1; a possible D gene is TRBD1 (5 bases). Trimming took 0 bases from V and 3 from J, leaving 12 bases between them. Germline CDR1 and CDR2: SGHRS and YFSETQ. The CDR3 covers 15 residues. CDR3 sequence reads: CASSLAGTYDTEAFF. The CDR3 region has the DNA TGCGCCAGCAGCTTGGCCGGGACTTATGACACTGAAGCTTTCTTT.

The V and J genes are TRBV7-3 and TRBJ2-2, with D uncertain. The germline CDR1 and CDR2 sequences are SGHTA and FQGTGA. Trimming shortened V by 4 bases and J by 0 bases, and 9 bases separated the two germline ends. This CDR3 region has 15 residues. The CDR3 is CASSSTPTNTGELFF. The CDR3 coding sequence is TGTGCCAGCAGCTCGACTCCTACGAACACCGGGGAGCTGTTTTTT. Full variable domain (missing parts from reference TRBV7-3 and TRBJ2-2): GAGVSQTPSNKVTEKGKYVELRCDPISGHTALYWYRQSLGQGPEFLIYFQGTGAADDSGLPNDRFFAVRPEGSVSTLKIQRTERGDSAVYLCASSSTPTNTGELFFGEGSRLTVL.

This clone turned up a few times. Here the CDR3 DNA reads TGTGCCAGCAGCTCCGCTAGCGGGACTAGCACAGATACGCAGTATTTT. This sequence encodes CASSSASGTSTDTQYF. The genes are TRBV7-3 and TRBJ2-3; 9 positions match TRBD2. Germline CDR1 SGHTA, CDR2 FQGTGA. J was trimmed by 0 bases and V by 4 bases; bases with no gene match: 5. The CDR3 has 16 amino acids. Combining the CDR3 with reference TRBV7-3 and TRBJ2-3 gives the whole variable domain GAGVSQTPSNKVTEKGKYVELRCDPISGHTALYWYRQSLGQGPEFLIYFQGTGAADDSGLPNDRFFAVRPEGSVSTLKIQRTERGDSAVYLCASSSASGTSTDTQYFGPGTRLTVL.

This clone has more than one count but fewer than ten. This sequence joins TRBV9 and TRBJ1-3, with 7 bases fitting TRBD1. The CDR3 loop spans 14 amino acids. Trimming removed 3 bases from V and 0 bases from J; junction bases left unmatched: 0. The germline CDR1 and CDR2 sequences are SGDLS and YYNGEE. In nucleotides, the CDR3 is TGTGCCAGCAGCGGACAGGGCTCTGGAAACACCATATATTTT. Amino acid sequence: CASSGQGSGNTIYF.

This chain links TRBV11-2 with TRBJ2-1; tentative D call: TRBD2 (6 bases). The CDR3 has 16 amino acids. The germline V gene has CDR1 SGHAT and CDR2 FQNNGV. Trimming took off 6 bases at V and 4 bases at J, with 19 bases between the two ends. The CDR3 DNA follows: TGTGCCAGCAGGCTCATATGGAGGGTGGGTTACAATGAGCAGTTCTTC. Protein: CASRLIWRVGYNEQFF.

The chain links TRBV27 to TRBJ1-5, with D unresolved. Trimming removed 2 bases at V and 5 bases at J, with 7 bases between. This CDR3 spans 13 amino acids. Per the germline V gene, CDR1 is MNHEY and CDR2 is SMNVEV (reference sequence). CDR3 nucleotides: TGTGCCAGCAGTTTAGGCCTTGATCAGCCCCAGCATTTT. Its protein is CASSLGLDQPQHF.

The chain couples TRBV6-2 or TRBV6-3 to TRBJ1-4; D remains ambiguous. Trimming took off 3 bases at V and 0 bases at J, with 23 bases between the two ends. Germline assignment: CDR1 MNHEY and CDR2 SVGEGT. The CDR3 is 20 amino acids. The CDR3 DNA is TGTGCCAGCAGTTATGTTATAGCTCGTATCGGGGTATCAACTAATGAAAAACTGTTTTTT. Translation: CASSYVIARIGVSTNEKLFF.

The chain links TRBV27 to TRBJ2-7, with no clear D. The CDR3 has 13 residues. The germline V gene encodes CDR1 MNHEY and CDR2 SMNVEV (reference sequence). Deletions cut 3 bases from V and 4 bases from J, with 10 bases between. The CDR3 here is CASSFLSEYEQYF. The DNA for the CDR3 is TGTGCCAGCAGTTTTTTGTCAGAATACGAGCAGTACTTC.

The chain joins TRBV2 to TRBJ1-1, with D perhaps matching TRBD1 (5 bases). Per the germline V gene, CDR1 is SNHLY and CDR2 is FYNNEI. Trimming removed 6 bases from V and 6 bases from J, with 14 bases in between. The CDR3 contains 13 residues. CDR3 nucleotides: TGTGCCAGCAGGGACGGACAAGCCTCTGAAGCTTTCTTT. This codes for CASRDGQASEAFF.

In this sample, this clone turned up once. This sequence joins TRBV10-2 and TRBJ2-1, with TRBD2 as a possible D gene (6 bases). The CDR3 runs to 14 residues. Trimming removed 8 bases at V and 7 bases at J, with 18 bases between. Germline assignment: CDR1 WSHSY and CDR2 SAAADI. The CDR3 here is CASGGSIGGNEQFF. CDR3 DNA: TGCGCCAGCGGTGGGAGTATTGGGGGGAATGAGCAGTTCTTC.

The chain is built from TRBV11-2 and TRBJ2-7; D gene unclear. This CDR3 is built from 12 residues. The V gene lost 5 bases and the J gene lost 1 base, with 6 bases spanning the gap. CDR1 is SGHAT, CDR2 FQNNGV, per germline. The CDR3 region is CASSLRSYEQYF. CDR3 bases: TGTGCCAGCAGCCTCCGTTCCTACGAGCAGTACTTC.

The J gene is TRBJ2-1, the V gene TRBV24-1, with D perhaps TRBD2 (6 bases). CDR1 KGHDR and CDR2 SFDVKD come from the germline V gene. The CDR3 spans 16 residues. Trimming removed 3 bases from V and 8 bases from J, with 19 bases in between. The CDR3 is CATSDPGLAGGDEQFF. The CDR3 coding sequence is TGTGCCACCAGTGATCCCGGACTGGCCGGGGGTGATGAGCAGTTCTTC.

This clone showed up just a few times. The chain has TRBV3-1 (or the pseudogene TRBV3-2) and TRBJ2-1; 8 bases agree with TRBD2. CDR3 length: 15 amino acids. With 4 bases clipped from V and 8 bases from J, the junction kept 10 bases outside the gene matches. Germline CDR1 LGHDT, CDR2 YNNKEL (reference sequence). CDR3 in DNA: TGTGCCAGCAGCCTGGGACTAGGATCGGGATATGAGCAGTTCTTC. Translating it yields CASSLGLGSGYEQFF.

The chain carries TRBV10-3 and TRBJ1-4; the D gene is possibly TRBD1 (6 bases). Per germline, CDR1 ENHRY and CDR2 SYGVKD. The CDR3 is made up of 15 amino acids. With 2 bases removed from V and 0 bases from J, the gap between germline ends came to 7 bases. The CDR3 region has the DNA TGTGCCATCAGTGAGAAGGGGGCAACTAATGAAAAACTGTTTTTT. It translates to CAISEKGATNEKLFF.

This clone was observed at least ten times. In DNA form, the CDR3 reads TGTGCCAGCAGTCGGGGACAGGAGGCCGGGGAGCTGTTTTTT. It codes for CASSRGQEAGELFF. The chain couples TRBV6-6 to TRBJ2-2, with TRBD1 matching 8 bases. There are 14 residues in the CDR3. V dropped 5 bases and J dropped 6; count of bases not matched to a gene: 5. Germline V gene lookup returns CDR1 MNHNY and CDR2 SVGAGI (reference sequence).